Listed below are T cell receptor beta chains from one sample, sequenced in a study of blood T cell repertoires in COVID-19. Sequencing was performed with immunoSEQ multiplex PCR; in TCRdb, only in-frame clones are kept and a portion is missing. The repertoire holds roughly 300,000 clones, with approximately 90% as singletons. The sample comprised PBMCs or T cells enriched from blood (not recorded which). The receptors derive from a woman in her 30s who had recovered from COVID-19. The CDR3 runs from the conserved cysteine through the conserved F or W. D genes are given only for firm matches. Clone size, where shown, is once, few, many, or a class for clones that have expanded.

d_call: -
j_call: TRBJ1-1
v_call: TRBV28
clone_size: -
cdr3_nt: TGTGCCAGCAGTTTAACAGGCCCGAACACTGAAGCTTTCTTT
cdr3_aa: CASSLTGPNTEAFF

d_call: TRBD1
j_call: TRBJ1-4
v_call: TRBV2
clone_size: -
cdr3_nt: TGTGCCAGCAGTGACCCGGGCCAGGGGGCTCTCTCAACTAATGAAAAACTGTTTTTT
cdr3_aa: CASSDPGQGALSTNEKLFF

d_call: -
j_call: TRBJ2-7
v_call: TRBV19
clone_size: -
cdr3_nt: TGTGCCAGTAGTATAGATCTGGGGGCGGACTACGAGCAGTACTTC
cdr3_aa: CASSIDLGADYEQYF

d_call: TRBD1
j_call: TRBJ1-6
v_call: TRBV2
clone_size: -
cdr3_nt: TGTGCCGGCAGGGACAGTAATTCACCCCTCCACTTT
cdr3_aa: CAGRDSNSPLHF

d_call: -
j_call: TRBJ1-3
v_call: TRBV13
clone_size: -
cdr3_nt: TGTGCCAGCAGCCAACAGATGGACAGCTCTGGAAACACCATATATTTT
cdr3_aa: CASSQQMDSSGNTIYF

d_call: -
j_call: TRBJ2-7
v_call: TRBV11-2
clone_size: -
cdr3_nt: TGTGCCAGCAGCTTAGATAGACAGGGAGGTTTCGAGCAGTACTTC
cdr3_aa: CASSLDRQGGFEQYF

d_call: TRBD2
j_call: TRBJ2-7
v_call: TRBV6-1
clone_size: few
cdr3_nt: TGTGCCAGCAGTGAAGCGCGGCGGGAGGGCTACGAGCAGTACTTC
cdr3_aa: CASSEARREGYEQYF

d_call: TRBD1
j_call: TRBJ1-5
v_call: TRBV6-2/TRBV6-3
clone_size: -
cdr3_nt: TGTGCCAGCAGCAGTACAGGGGAAAGACAGCCCCAGCATTTT
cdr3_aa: CASSSTGERQPQHF

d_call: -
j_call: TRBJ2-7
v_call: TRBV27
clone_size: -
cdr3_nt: TGTGCCAGCAGTGCCCACGGCGAGCAGTACTTC
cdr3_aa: CASSAHGEQYF

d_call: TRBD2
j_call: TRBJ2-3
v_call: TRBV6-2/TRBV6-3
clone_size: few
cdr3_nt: TGTGCCAGCAGTCCGGGACTAGCGGGAGTGACAGATACGCAGTATTTT
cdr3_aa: CASSPGLAGVTDTQYF

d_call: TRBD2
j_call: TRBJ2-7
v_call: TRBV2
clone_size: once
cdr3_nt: TGTGCCAGCAGTGGGGGGACTAGCGGGTTTAGCTCCTACGAGCAGTACTTC
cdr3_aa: CASSGGTSGFSSYEQYF

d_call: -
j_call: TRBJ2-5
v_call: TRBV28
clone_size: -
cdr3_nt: TGTGCCAGCAGTTTCATCGGTAACCAAGAGACCCAGTACTTC
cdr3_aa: CASSFIGNQETQYF

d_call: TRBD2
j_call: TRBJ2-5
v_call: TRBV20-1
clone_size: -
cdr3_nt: TGCAGTGCTAGTGCAACGGGACTAGCGGGTGGGAACCAAGAGACCCAGTACTTC
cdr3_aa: CSASATGLAGGNQETQYF

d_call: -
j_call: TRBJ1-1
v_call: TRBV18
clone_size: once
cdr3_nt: TGTGCCAGCTCACCCCCGGCAGGGCGGTCGAACACTGAAGCTTTCTTT
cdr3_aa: CASSPPAGRSNTEAFF

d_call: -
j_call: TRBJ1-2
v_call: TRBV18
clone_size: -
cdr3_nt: TGTGCCAGCTCACCACCATCAACTAACTATGGCTACACCTTC
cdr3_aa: CASSPPSTNYGYTF

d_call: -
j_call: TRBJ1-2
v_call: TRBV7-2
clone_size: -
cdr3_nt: TGTGCCAGCAGCTCGAGCGGGGCGGACTATGGCTACACCTTC
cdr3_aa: CASSSSGADYGYTF

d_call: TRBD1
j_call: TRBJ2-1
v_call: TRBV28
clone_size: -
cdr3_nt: TGTGCCAGCAGCCTGTCGAGACAGGGTGAGTTCTTC
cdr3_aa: CASSLSRQGEFF

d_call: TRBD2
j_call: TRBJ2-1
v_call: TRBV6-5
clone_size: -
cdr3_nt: TGTGCCAGCACTAGCGGGAGACCTTACAATGAGCAGTTCTTC
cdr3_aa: CASTSGRPYNEQFF

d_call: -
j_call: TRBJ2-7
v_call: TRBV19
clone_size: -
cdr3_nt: TGTGCCAGTAGTTTAATCGGGGACTACGAGCAGTACTTC
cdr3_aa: CASSLIGDYEQYF

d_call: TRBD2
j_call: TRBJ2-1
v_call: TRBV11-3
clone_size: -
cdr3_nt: TGTGCCAGCAGCCTAGCGGGAGGGCCTAACAATGAGCAGTTCTTC
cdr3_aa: CASSLAGGPNNEQFF

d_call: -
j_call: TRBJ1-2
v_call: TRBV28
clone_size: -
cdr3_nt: TGTGCCAGCACCCAGGACTATGGCTACACCTTC
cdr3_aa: CASTQDYGYTF

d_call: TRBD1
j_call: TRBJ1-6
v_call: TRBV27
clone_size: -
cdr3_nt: TGTGCCAGCAGTTTATCAGGGCGGGACAGGAGCTCCTATAATTCACCCCTCCACTTT
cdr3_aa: CASSLSGRDRSSYNSPLHF

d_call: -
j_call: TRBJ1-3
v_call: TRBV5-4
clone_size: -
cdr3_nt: TGTGCCAGCAGCGGCTTGGGAAACACCATATATTTT
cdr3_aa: CASSGLGNTIYF

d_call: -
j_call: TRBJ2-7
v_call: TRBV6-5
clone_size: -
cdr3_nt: TGTGCCAGCAAAGCGCGCGAGAGCTCCTACGAGCAGTACTTC
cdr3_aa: CASKARESSYEQYF

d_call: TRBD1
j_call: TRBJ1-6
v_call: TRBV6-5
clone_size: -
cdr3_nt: TGTGCCAGCAGTTACTCTCTCGACAGGGGCTACTCACCCCTCCACTTT
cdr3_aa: CASSYSLDRGYSPLHF